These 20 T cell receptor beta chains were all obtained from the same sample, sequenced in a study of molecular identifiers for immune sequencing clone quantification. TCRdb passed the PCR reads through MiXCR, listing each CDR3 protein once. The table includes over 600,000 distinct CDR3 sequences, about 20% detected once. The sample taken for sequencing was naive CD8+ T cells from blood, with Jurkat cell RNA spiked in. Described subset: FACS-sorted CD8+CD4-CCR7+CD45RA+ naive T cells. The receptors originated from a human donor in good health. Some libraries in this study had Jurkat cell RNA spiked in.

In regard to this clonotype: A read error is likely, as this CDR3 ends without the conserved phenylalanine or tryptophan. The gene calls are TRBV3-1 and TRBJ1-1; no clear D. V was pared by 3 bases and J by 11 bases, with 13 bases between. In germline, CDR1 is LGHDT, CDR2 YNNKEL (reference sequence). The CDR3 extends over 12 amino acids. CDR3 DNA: TGTGCCAGCAGCCAGAGTGGTTTGTGGGCTTTCCTT. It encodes CASSQSGLWAFL.

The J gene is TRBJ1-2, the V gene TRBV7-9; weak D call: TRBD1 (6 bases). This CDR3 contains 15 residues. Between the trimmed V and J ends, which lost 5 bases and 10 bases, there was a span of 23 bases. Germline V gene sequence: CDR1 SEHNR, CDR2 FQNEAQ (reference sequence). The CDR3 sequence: CASSHPTGEAPFYTF. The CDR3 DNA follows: TGTGCCAGCAGCCACCCGACAGGAGAAGCACCTTTCTACACCTTC.

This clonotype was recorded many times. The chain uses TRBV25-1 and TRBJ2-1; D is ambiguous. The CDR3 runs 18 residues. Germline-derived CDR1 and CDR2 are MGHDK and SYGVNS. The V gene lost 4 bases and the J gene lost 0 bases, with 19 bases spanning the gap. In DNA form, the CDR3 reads TGTGCCAGCAGTGTTCGAAATGTCCGGTACAGCTCCTACAATGAGCAGTTCTTC. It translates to CASSVRNVRYSSYNEQFF.

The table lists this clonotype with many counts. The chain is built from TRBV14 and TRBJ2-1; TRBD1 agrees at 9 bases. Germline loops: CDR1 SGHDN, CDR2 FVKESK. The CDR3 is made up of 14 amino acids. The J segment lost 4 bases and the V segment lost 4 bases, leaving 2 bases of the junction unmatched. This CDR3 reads CASSPGTGYNEQFF. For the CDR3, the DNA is TGTGCCAGCAGCCCTGGGACAGGGTACAATGAGCAGTTCTTC.

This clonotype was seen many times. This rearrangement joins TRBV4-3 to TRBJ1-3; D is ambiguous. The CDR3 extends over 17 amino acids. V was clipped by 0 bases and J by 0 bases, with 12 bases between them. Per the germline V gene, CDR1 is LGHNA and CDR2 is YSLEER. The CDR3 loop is CASSQDGSGNSGNTIYF. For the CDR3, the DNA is TGCGCCAGCAGCCAAGACGGGTCCGGGAACTCTGGAAACACCATATATTTT.

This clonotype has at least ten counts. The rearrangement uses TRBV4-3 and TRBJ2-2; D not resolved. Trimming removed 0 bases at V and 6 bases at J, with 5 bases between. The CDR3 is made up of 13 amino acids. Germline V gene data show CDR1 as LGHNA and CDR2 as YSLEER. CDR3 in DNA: TGCGCCAGCAGCCAAGATGAGGCCGGGGAGCTGTTTTTT. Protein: CASSQDEAGELFF.

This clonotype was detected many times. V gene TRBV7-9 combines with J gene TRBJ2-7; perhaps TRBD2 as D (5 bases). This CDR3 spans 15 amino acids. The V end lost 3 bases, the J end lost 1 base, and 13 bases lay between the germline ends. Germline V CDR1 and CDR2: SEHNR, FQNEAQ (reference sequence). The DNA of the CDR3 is TGTGCCAGCAGCTTCCGCGCCGGGGAATCCTACGAGCAGTACTTC. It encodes CASSFRAGESYEQYF.

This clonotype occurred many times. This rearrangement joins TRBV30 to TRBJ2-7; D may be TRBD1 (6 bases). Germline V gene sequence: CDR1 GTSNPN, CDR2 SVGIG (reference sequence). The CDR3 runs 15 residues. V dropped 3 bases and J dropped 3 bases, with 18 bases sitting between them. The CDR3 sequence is CAWSPQTGPLYEQYF. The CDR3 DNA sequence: TGTGCCTGGAGCCCACAGACAGGCCCCCTCTACGAGCAGTACTTC.

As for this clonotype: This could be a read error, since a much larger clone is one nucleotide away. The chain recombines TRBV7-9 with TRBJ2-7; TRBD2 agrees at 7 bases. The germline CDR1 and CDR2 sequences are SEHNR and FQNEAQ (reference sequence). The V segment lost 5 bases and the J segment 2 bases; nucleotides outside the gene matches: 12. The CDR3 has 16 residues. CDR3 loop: CASSLPVGEGAYEQYF. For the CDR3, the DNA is TGTGCCAGCAGCCTTCCGGTCGGGGAGGGAGCCTACGAGCAGTACTTC.

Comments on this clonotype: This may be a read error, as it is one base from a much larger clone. The CDR3: CASSWGPGTGTIDTQYF. For the CDR3, the DNA is TGTGCCAGCAGCTGGGGCCCGGGGACGGGAACCATAGATACGCAGTATTTT. The J gene is TRBJ2-3, the V gene TRBV5-5; D is perhaps TRBD1 or TRBD2 (5 bases each). The CDR3 is 17 residues long. Trimming took 3 bases from V and 5 from J, leaving 22 bases between them. CDR1 and CDR2 from the germline V gene are SGHKS and YYEKEE (reference sequence). The variable domain in full, with the rest retrieved from reference TRBV5-5 and TRBJ2-3, is DAGVTQSPTHLIKTRGQQVTLRCSPISGHKSVSWYQQVLGQGPQFIFQYYEKEERGRGNFPDRFSARQFPNYSSELNVNALLLGDSALYLCASSWGPGTGTIDTQYFGPGTRLTVL.

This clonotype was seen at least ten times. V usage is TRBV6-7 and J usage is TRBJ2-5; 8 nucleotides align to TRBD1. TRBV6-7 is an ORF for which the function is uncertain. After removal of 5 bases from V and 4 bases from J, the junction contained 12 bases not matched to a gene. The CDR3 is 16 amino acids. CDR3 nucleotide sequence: TGTGCCAGCAGTCGGAGAAGACAGGGGACAGCAGAGACCCAGTACTTC. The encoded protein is CASSRRRQGTAETQYF.

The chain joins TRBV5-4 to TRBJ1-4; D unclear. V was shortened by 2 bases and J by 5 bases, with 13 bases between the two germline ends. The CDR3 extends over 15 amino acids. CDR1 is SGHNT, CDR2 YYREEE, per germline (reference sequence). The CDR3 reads CASSFAVGINEKLFF. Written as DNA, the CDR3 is TGTGCCAGCAGCTTCGCCGTGGGGATAAATGAAAAACTGTTTTTT.

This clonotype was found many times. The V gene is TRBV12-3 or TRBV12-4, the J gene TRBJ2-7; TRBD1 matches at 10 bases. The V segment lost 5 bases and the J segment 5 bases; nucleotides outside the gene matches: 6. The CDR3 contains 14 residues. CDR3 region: CASSPSGTGDEQYF. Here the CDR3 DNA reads TGTGCCAGCAGTCCATCCGGGACAGGGGACGAGCAGTACTTC.

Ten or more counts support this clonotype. CDR3 in amino acids: CASSQDSGWFAGELFF. Written as DNA, the CDR3 is TGCGCCAGCAGCCAAGATTCCGGGTGGTTCGCCGGGGAGCTGTTTTTT. The V and J genes are TRBV4-3 and TRBJ2-2, with D unclear. The CDR3 runs 16 residues. Looked up from germline, CDR1 is LGHNA and CDR2 is YSLEER. V was cut by 0 bases and J by 6 bases, with 14 bases left in between.

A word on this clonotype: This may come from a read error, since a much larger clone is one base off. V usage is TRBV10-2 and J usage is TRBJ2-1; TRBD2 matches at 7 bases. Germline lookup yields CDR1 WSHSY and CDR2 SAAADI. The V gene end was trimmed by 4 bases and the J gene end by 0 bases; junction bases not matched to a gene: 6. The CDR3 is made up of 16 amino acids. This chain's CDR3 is CASSVSGEPSYNEQFF. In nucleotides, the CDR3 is TGCGCCAGCAGTGTCAGCGGGGAGCCCTCCTACAATGAGCAGTTCTTC.

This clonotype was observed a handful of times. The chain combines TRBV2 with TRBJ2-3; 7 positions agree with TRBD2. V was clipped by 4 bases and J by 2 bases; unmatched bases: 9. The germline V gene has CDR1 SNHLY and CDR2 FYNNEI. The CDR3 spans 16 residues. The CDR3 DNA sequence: TGTGCCAGCAGTGGTTGGGAGCGGGGTTACACAGATACGCAGTATTTT. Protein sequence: CASSGWERGYTDTQYF.

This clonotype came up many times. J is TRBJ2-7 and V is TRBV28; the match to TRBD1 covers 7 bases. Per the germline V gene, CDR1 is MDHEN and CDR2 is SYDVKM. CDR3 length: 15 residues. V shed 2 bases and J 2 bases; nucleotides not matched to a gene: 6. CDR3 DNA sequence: TGTGCCAGCAGTTTAGAAGGGGGCGGTCCCTACGAGCAGTACTTC. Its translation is CASSLEGGGPYEQYF.

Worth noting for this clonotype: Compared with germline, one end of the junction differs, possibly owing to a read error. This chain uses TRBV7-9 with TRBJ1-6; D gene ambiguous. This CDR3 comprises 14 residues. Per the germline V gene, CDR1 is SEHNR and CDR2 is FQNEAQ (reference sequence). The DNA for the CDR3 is TGTGCCGGCAGCTTAGTTCGTTATGATTCACCCCTCCACTTT. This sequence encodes CAGSLVRYDSPLHF.

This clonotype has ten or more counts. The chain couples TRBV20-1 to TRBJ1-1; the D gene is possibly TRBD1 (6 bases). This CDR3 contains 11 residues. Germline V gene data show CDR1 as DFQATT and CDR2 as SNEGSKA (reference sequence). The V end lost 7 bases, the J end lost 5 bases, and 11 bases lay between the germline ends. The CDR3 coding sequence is TGCAGTGTGGGGGCAGGGACTGAAGCTTTCTTT. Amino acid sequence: CSVGAGTEAFF.

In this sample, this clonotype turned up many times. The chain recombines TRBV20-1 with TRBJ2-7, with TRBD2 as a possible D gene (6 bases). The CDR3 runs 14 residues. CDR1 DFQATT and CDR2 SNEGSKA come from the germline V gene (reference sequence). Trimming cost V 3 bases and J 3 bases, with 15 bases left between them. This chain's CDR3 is CSASLAGPGYEQYF. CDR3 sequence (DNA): TGCAGTGCTAGCCTTGCGGGGCCCGGCTACGAGCAGTACTTC.